Listed below are T cell receptor beta chains from one sample, sequenced in a study of T cells in Graves' hyperthyroidism and ophthalmopathy. TCRdb re-analysed the multiplex PCR reads in MiXCR, keeping a single row per CDR3 protein. The sample includes about 530,000 distinct CDR3 sequences, 17% of them seen just once. Sequencing used blood. The receptors were sampled from a woman aged 18-29 years with Graves' ophthalmopathy. The CDR3 runs from the conserved cysteine through the conserved F or W.

CASSRWAGSTDTQYF	TRBV11-3	TRBJ2-3
CASSPPGRANEKLFF	TRBV18	TRBJ1-4
CASRGGQGFYGYTF	TRBV2	TRBJ1-2
CAGKRVSGQGAAEAFF	TRBV6-1	TRBJ1-1
CASTLSGVDTGELFF	TRBV6-1	TRBJ2-2
CASSLSIGSLETQYF	TRBV27	TRBJ2-5
CASRQGQLDYEQYF	TRBV5-1	TRBJ2-7
CASTGGVGYNEQFF	TRBV6-2/TRBV6-3	TRBJ2-1
CASSQVLGDEQYF	TRBV3-1	TRBJ2-7
CASSLAGRQFYGYTF	TRBV11-3	TRBJ1-2
CATSDRAGGTQYF	TRBV24-1	TRBJ2-3
CATSTDRGYKPQHF	TRBV15	TRBJ1-5
CASSLELAGELFTGELFF	TRBV7-8	TRBJ2-2
CASSTRDRGSEQFF	TRBV19	TRBJ2-1
CASSLAKTSGGESSYNEQFF	TRBV7-9	TRBJ2-1
CASSSGTGDTGEQYF	TRBV28	TRBJ2-7
CASSLYTGGSTDTQYF	TRBV7-2	TRBJ2-3
CASSRVTEVVEQYF	TRBV6-1	TRBJ2-7
CAWSEDFLGETQYF	TRBV30	TRBJ2-5
CSARPGHGNQPQHF	TRBV20-1	TRBJ1-5
CASSYSVEYSGNTIYF	TRBV6-2/TRBV6-3	TRBJ1-3
CASSYTRLNTEAFF	TRBV6-2/TRBV6-3	TRBJ1-1
CASSFDSGGAGETQYF	TRBV7-2	TRBJ2-5
CASSYSIGGGVGQPQHF	TRBV6-5	TRBJ1-5
CASSEGTGIENTIYF	TRBV7-2	TRBJ1-3
CASSDPLLDYEQYF	TRBV2	TRBJ2-7
CASSQGSNEKLFF	TRBV7-3	TRBJ1-4
CSVRRDRETNTEAFF	TRBV29-1	TRBJ1-1
CAISEDPLYGYTF	TRBV10-3	TRBJ1-2
CASSPPVTNTEAFF	TRBV18	TRBJ1-1
CSVPLWGTGELFF	TRBV29-1	TRBJ2-2
CASSLSGAGFSYGNTIYF	TRBV27	TRBJ1-3
CASSWVEGDEQYF	TRBV28	TRBJ2-7
CASSVDGYYEQYF	TRBV9	TRBJ2-7
CASSLASGRAGEQYF	TRBV5-4	TRBJ2-7
CASSHSNSGSTNEQYF	TRBV4-2	TRBJ2-7
CASRPQGAQGTEAFF	TRBV28	TRBJ1-1
CASSQEGTSGFSTDTQYF	TRBV4-3	TRBJ2-3
CASSLLQGAGNEQFF	TRBV5-4	TRBJ2-1
CSARGETGGRYEQYF	TRBV20-1	TRBJ2-7
CASLRRQSDTEAFF	TRBV6-1	TRBJ1-1
CASRLRLAGRVGDTQYF	TRBV2	TRBJ2-3
CSVSQGDEKLFF	TRBV29-1	TRBJ1-4
CASAGTSGRTDTQYF	TRBV2	TRBJ2-3
CAWRDLSGSWNTEAFF	TRBV30	TRBJ1-1
CASSTQTSASYNEQFF	TRBV7-9	TRBJ2-1
CAWGDSFYEQYF	TRBV30	TRBJ2-7
CSVEDSNTGELFF	TRBV29-1	TRBJ2-2
CASSLEQTIMDNEQFF	TRBV27	TRBJ2-1
CSASGTGDYGYTF	TRBV20-1	TRBJ1-2
CASRASGRLNNEQFF	TRBV28	TRBJ2-1
CASSPPGRGINGYTF	TRBV18	TRBJ1-2
CASSLTSGGVEQFF	TRBV19	TRBJ2-1
CASSLWSPTEAFF	TRBV5-6	TRBJ1-1